This T cell receptor (beta chain) came from a study of OX40 agonist ivuxolimab in advanced cancers. Clones were sequenced by immunoSEQ multiplex PCR, and TCRdb holds only the in-frame ones, with some missing. Of 65,000 to 90,000 clones detected, 65% to 90% appear once; the ten largest clones hold about 0.6%. Germline V gene sequence: CDR1 MGHRA, CDR2 YSYEKL. V lost 0 bases to trimming and J lost 8 bases, with 10 bases between them. The CDR3 runs 13 residues. The sequences come from CD4+ or CD8+ T cells sorted from blood, collected in a trial of the OX40 agonist ivuxolimab. V and J are TRBV4-1 and TRBJ1-2, with a possible D match to TRBD1 (5 bases). This receptor was taken from an adult with an advanced solid tumor such as melanoma, head and neck, liver or kidney cancer. In DNA, the CDR3 is TGCGCCAGCAGCCAAGATCATAGGGACGGCTACACCTTC. Amino acid sequence: CASSQDHRDGYTF.